This entry lists 19 T cell receptor beta chains sequenced from one sample in a study of T cell repertoires in cytomegalovirus infection. These receptors' antigens are unknown. TCRdb re-derived calls from the reads in MiXCR, one entry per CDR3 protein. Among about 770,000 distinct CDR3 sequences listed, about 28% were seen once. Sequences were derived from cultured CD8+ T cells from PBMCs, sampled from culture after CMV antigen stimulation. Receptors originate from a human donor in good health (CMV status not recorded). Some clones in this sample may be carry-over from other donors' samples.

This clonotype was seen only once. The chain links TRBV19 to TRBJ2-1; TRBD2 matches 7 bases. The germline V gene has CDR1 LNHDA and CDR2 SQIVND (reference sequence). J was trimmed by 2 bases and V by 1 base; bases with no gene match: 2. CDR3 length: 15 amino acids. As DNA, the CDR3 is TGTGCCAGTAGTATAGGTCTAGCGGCCTACAATGAGCAGTTCTTC. This gives the protein CASSIGLAAYNEQFF.

This clonotype was found a few times. This rearrangement joins TRBV6-5 to TRBJ2-1; possible D gene TRBD1, 5 bases. The CDR3 is made up of 16 amino acids. The V end lost 7 bases, the J end lost 4 bases, and 20 bases lay between the germline ends. Germline V gene lookup returns CDR1 MNHEY and CDR2 SVGAGI. The CDR3 is CASKGYRYPQYNEQFF. In nucleotides, the CDR3 is TGTGCCAGCAAGGGCTACAGGTACCCTCAGTACAATGAGCAGTTCTTC.

V usage is TRBV19 and J usage is TRBJ1-5, with D maybe TRBD1 (5 bases). CDR3 size: 9 residues. The V gene lost 11 bases and the J gene lost 8 bases, with 7 bases spanning the gap. Per the germline V gene, CDR1 is LNHDA and CDR2 is SQIVND (reference sequence). In nucleotides, the CDR3 is TGTGCCGGAGGGGAGCCCCAGCATTTT. Its translation: CAGGEPQHF.

This chain uses TRBV20-1 with TRBJ1-4; D is ambiguous. V was trimmed by 5 bases and J by 8 bases, leaving 15 bases between them. The germline gives CDR1 DFQATT, CDR2 SNEGSKA (reference sequence). The CDR3 sequence is 13 residues long. CDR3 residues: CSAPHRRGEKLFF. For the CDR3, the DNA is TGCAGTGCTCCCCATCGTCGAGGGGAAAAACTGTTTTTT.

This clonotype appeared many times. The rearrangement links TRBV7-2 to TRBJ2-1, with a possible D match to TRBD2 (6 bases). Per germline, CDR1 SGHTA and CDR2 FQGNSA. V was cut by 3 bases and J by 1 base, with 10 bases left in between. The length of the CDR3 is 15 residues. This chain's CDR3 is CASSFYGTSYNEQFF. CDR3 coding DNA: TGTGCCAGCAGCTTTTACGGGACTTCCTACAATGAGCAGTTCTTC.

The CDR3 sequence is CASSYWDMNTEAFF. CDR3 nucleotides: TGTGCCAGCAGTTACTGGGACATGAACACTGAAGCTTTCTTT. V usage is TRBV6-6 and J usage is TRBJ1-1, with a possible D match to TRBD1 (6 bases). Trimming cost V 1 base and J 0 bases, with 6 bases left between them. The CDR3 runs 14 residues. Germline CDR1 is MNHNY and CDR2 is SVGAGI (reference sequence).

The J gene is TRBJ2-2, the V gene TRBV6-6; the D is unclear. The V gene's germline CDR1 is MNHNY and CDR2 SVGAGI (reference sequence). The CDR3 loop spans 14 amino acids. The ends were cut back, 5 bases at V and 5 bases at J, with 12 bases in the middle. The DNA of the CDR3 is TGTGCCAGCAGTCCCTCAGGACGTACCGGGGAGCTGTTTTTT. Protein: CASSPSGRTGELFF.

This clonotype has only a few counts. The CDR3 protein is CASSQGDRNYGYTF. The CDR3 nucleotides read TGCGCCAGCAGCCAAGGGGACAGAAACTATGGCTACACCTTC. The rearrangement uses TRBV4-1 and TRBJ1-2; TRBD1 matches 7 bases. CDR1 is MGHRA, CDR2 YSYEKL, per germline. With V trimmed by 1 base and J by 2 bases, 1 base remained unmatched. The CDR3 is made up of 14 amino acids.

There are many counts of this clonotype. The rearrangement uses TRBV7-6 and TRBJ1-6; the D gene is possibly TRBD1 (5 bases). The CDR3 consists of 20 residues. Trimming left V 1 base short and J 2 bases short, with 21 bases between. Germline-derived CDR1 and CDR2 are SGHVS and FNYEAQ. The CDR3 loop is CASSLVKEEGDKTYNSPLHF. The CDR3 nucleotides are TGTGCCAGCAGCTTAGTCAAAGAGGAAGGGGATAAGACCTATAATTCACCCCTCCACTTT. The full variable domain, its missing parts supplied by reference TRBV7-6 and TRBJ1-6, is GAGVSQSPRYKVTKRGQDVALRCDPISGHVSLYWYRQALGQGPEFLTYFNYEAQQDKSGLPNDRFSAERPEGSISTLTIQRTEQRDSAMYRCASSLVKEEGDKTYNSPLHFGNGTRLTVT.

The rearrangement links TRBV27 to TRBJ1-5, with 7 bases fitting TRBD1. The length of the CDR3 is 14 residues. Germline V gene lookup returns CDR1 MNHEY and CDR2 SMNVEV (reference sequence). The junction had 8 bases not matched to a gene; V was cut back by 6 bases and J by 6 bases. As DNA, the CDR3 is TGTGCCAGCAGACCTCGACAGGGAGGTCAGCCCCAGCATTTT. This sequence encodes CASRPRQGGQPQHF.

This clonotype showed up just a few times. CDR3 residues: CASSRLVAGKDGELFF. The CDR3 region has the DNA TGCGCCAGCAGCCGCTTGGTAGCGGGGAAGGACGGGGAGCTGTTTTTT. The V and J genes are TRBV4-1 and TRBJ2-2; 8 bases map to TRBD2. CDR1 and CDR2 (germline): MGHRA, YSYEKL. CDR3 length: 16 residues. V lost 4 bases, J lost 7 bases, and 11 bases stayed unmatched.

The J gene is TRBJ2-6, the V gene TRBV6-5; 8 positions match TRBD2. CDR1 and CDR2 (germline): MNHEY, SVGAGI. The CDR3 is 19 residues long. V gave up 5 bases and J gave up 0 bases; unmatched junction bases: 12. The CDR3, as DNA: TGTGCCAGCAGTCCCGTTTTCGGGGGGGCCAACTCTGGGGCCAACGTCCTGACTTTC. Translated: CASSPVFGGANSGANVLTF.

The chain combines TRBV7-2 with TRBJ1-3, with no clear D. Trimming removed 4 bases from V and 11 bases from J, with 9 bases in between. CDR3 length equals 11 residues. CDR1 and CDR2 from the germline V gene are SGHTA and FQGNSA. As DNA, the CDR3 is TGTGCCAGCAGCTCCTCTGGGGCCATATATTTT. Amino acid sequence: CASSSSGAIYF.

The J gene is TRBJ1-2, the V gene TRBV29-1; 11 bases align to TRBD1. CDR1 is SQVTM, CDR2 ANQGSEA, per germline. CDR3 length equals 13 residues. The V segment lost 7 bases and the J segment 7 bases; nucleotides outside the gene matches: 8. For the CDR3, the DNA is TGCAGCGCGGAAGGACAGGGGGCGCCTGGCTACACCTTC. As protein: CSAEGQGAPGYTF. The complete variable domain, with remaining parts taken from reference TRBV29-1 and TRBJ1-2, reads SAVISQKPSRDICQRGTSLTIQCQVDSQVTMMFWYRQQPGQSLTLIATANQGSEATYESGFVIDKFPISRPNLTFSTLTVSNMSPEDSSIYLCSAEGQGAPGYTFGSGTRLTVV.

The chain joins TRBV6-2 or TRBV6-3 to TRBJ1-5; no clear D gene. Trimming left V 6 bases short and J 5 bases short, with 14 bases between. The CDR3 loop spans 14 amino acids. Germline V gene lookup returns CDR1 MNHEY and CDR2 SVGEGT. CDR3 amino acids: CASRPAWLDQPQHF. CDR3 sequence (DNA): TGTGCCAGCAGGCCCGCATGGCTTGATCAGCCCCAGCATTTT.

This clonotype has just a few counts. V gene TRBV27 combines with J gene TRBJ1-2; a weak D match, TRBD1 (5 bases). The V end lost 6 bases, the J end lost 8 bases, and 13 bases lay between the germline ends. Germline-derived CDR1 and CDR2 are MNHEY and SMNVEV (reference sequence). This CDR3 has 12 amino acids. CDR3: CASRGRVGGYTF. The CDR3 DNA follows: TGTGCCAGCAGAGGCAGGGTAGGCGGCTACACCTTC.

The rearrangement uses TRBV12-3 or TRBV12-4 and TRBJ2-5; 8 nucleotides line up with TRBD2. The CDR3 length is 14 residues. Losses at the gene ends were 6 bases for V and 4 bases for J; bases not matched to a gene: 7. The CDR3 sequence is CASRVRGGGETQYF. CDR3 nucleotides: TGTGCCAGCAGGGTACGGGGGGGGGGAGAGACCCAGTACTTC.

This clonotype turned up a few times. The chain joins TRBV7-9 to TRBJ2-3, with 9 bases identical to TRBD1. CDR1 is SEHNR and CDR2 is FQNEAQ in the germline V gene (reference sequence). The CDR3 loop spans 16 amino acids. Germline trimming cut 3 bases from V and 0 bases from J; bases unmatched to any gene: 4. The CDR3 DNA reads TGTGCCAGCAGCTTCGGGACAGGGTTTAGCACAGATACGCAGTATTTT. This encodes CASSFGTGFSTDTQYF.

This chain links TRBV4-1 with TRBJ1-6; the D gene is possibly TRBD1 (6 bases). Trimming stripped 0 bases from V and 8 bases from J, with 11 bases between. The CDR3 consists of 15 residues. Germline V gives CDR1 MGHRA, CDR2 YSYEKL. The CDR3: CASSQEGQADSPLHF. The CDR3 nucleotides read TGCGCCAGCAGCCAAGAGGGACAAGCCGATTCACCCCTCCACTTT.